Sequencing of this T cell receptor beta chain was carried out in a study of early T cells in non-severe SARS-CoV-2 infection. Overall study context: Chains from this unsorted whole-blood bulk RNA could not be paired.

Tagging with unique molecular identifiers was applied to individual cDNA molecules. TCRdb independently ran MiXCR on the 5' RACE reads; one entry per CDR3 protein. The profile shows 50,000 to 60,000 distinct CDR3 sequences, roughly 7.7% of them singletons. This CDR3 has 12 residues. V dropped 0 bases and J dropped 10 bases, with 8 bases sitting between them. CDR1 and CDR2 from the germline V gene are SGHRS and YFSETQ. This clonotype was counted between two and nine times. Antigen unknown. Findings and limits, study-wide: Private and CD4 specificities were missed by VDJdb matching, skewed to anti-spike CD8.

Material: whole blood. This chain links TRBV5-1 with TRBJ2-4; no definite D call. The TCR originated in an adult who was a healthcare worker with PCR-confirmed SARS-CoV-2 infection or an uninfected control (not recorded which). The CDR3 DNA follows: TGCGCCAGCAGCTTGGCGGCGAGGATTCAGTACTTC. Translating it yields CASSLAARIQYF.